This T cell receptor beta chain originates from a study of blood T cells in healthy people across ages. CDR3 size: 17 residues. The V end was cut by 1 base, the J end by 3 bases, with 17 bases between. The V gene's germline CDR1 is LGHDT and CDR2 YNNKEL (reference sequence). The use of a sample-barcoded 5' primer and a J-beta primer mix characterized a second PCR of roughly 6 to 12 cycles. Each CDR3 protein gets one entry after TCRdb re-called the 5' RACE reads with MiXCR. The top ten hold less than 9.5% of the sample, which has around 1,500,000 distinct CDR3 sequences, roughly 30% seen once. Per individual sample, total RNA of at least 6 micrograms was extracted.

Sample: blood. This sequence originates from a woman aged 25 to 39 in good health. The chain has TRBV3-1 and TRBJ2-3; tentatively, D is TRBD1 or TRBD2 (6 bases each). The CDR3 is CASSQGNIRGATDTQYF. The CDR3 DNA follows: TGTGCCAGCAGCCAAGGGAACATAAGGGGGGCGACAGATACGCAGTATTTT.